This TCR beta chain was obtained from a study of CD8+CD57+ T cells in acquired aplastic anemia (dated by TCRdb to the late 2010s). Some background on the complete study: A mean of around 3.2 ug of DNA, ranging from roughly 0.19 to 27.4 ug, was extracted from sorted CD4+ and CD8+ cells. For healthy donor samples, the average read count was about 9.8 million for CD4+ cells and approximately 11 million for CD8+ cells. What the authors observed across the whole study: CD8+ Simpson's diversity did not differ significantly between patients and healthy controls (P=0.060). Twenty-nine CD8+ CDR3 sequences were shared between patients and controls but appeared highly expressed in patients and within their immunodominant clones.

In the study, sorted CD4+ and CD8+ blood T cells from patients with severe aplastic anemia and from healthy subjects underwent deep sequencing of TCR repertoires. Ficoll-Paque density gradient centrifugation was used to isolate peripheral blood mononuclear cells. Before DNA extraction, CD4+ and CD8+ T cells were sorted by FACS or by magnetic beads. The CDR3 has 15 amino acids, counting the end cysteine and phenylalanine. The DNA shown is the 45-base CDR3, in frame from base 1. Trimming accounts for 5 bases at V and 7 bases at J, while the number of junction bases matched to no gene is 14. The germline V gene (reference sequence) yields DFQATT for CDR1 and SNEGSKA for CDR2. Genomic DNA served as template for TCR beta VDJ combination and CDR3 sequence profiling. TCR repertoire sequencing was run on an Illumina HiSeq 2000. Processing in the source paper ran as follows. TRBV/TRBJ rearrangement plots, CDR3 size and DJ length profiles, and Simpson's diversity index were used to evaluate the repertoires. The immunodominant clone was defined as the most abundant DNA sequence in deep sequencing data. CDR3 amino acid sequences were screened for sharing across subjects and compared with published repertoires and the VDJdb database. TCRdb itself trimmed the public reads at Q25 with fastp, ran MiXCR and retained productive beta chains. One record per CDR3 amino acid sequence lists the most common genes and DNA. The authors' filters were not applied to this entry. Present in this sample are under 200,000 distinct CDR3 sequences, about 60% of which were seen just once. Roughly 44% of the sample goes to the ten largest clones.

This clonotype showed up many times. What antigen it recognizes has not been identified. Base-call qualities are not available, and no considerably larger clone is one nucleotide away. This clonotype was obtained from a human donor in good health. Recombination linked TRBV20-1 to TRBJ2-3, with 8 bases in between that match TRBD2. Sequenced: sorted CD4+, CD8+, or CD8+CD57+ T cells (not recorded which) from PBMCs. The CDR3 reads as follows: CSASGGTTSTNTQYF. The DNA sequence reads TGCAGTGCTTCGGGGGGGACCACTTCGACAAATACGCAGTATTTT.